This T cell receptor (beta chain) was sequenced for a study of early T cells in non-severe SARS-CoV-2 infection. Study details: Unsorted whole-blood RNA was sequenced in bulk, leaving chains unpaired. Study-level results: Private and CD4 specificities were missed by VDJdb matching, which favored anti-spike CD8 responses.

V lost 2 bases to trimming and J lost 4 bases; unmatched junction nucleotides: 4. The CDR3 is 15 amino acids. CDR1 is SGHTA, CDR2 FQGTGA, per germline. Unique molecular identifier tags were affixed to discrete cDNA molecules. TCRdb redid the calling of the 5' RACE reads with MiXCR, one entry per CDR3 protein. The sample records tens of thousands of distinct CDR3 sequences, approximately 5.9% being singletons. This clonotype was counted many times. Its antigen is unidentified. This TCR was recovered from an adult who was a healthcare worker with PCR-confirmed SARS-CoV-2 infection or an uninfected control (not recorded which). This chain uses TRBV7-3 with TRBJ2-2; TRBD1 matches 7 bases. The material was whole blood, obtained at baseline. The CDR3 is CASSLAGTVTGELFF. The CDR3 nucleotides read TGTGCCAGCAGCTTAGCCGGGACAGTCACCGGGGAGCTGTTTTTT.